The 22 T cell receptor beta chains below come from one sample, sequenced in a study of regulatory T cells in long-lasting Graves disease (dated by TCRdb to about 2021). Taken with the paper, the label for time point translates to: persistent/refractory GD, antithyroid drugs over 5 years with positive TRAb. RNA was extracted from PBMCs in TRIzol for both TCR sequencing and RNA sequencing. Library preparation used multiplex PCR. Sequenced using an Illumina HiSeq 4000. iRepertoire HTBI primers and Arm-PCR amplification of CDR3 regions were used to construct TCR beta libraries. TCRdb redid the processing of the public reads, applying fastp at Q25 and MiXCR, and retained in-frame beta chains. Records with the same CDR3 protein are collapsed into one entry carrying the most frequent genes and DNA. For this sample there are about 660,000 distinct CDR3 sequences; 25% to 35% appear just once. In total, the top ten clones hold around 42% of the sample.

The specimen was peripheral blood mononuclear cells (PBMCs), collected when the disease was refractory, from a patient treated with antithyroid drugs. The receptors were gathered from a female donor with Graves disease.

Ten or more counts support this clonotype. V usage is TRBV2 and J usage is TRBJ1-5; tentatively, D is TRBD1 (6 bases). V lost 3 bases, J lost 4 bases, and 13 bases lay in between. Germline CDR1 SNHLY, CDR2 FYNNEI. The CDR3 is 15 amino acids. CDR3 protein: CASSEGHLTNQPQHF. The CDR3 DNA reads TGTGCCAGCAGTGAGGGACACCTGACTAATCAGCCCCAGCATTTT.

About this clonotype itself: Germline is not matched at one junction end, which may reflect a read error. The chain is built from TRBV19 and TRBJ2-7; TRBD1 aligns across 11 bases. The CDR3 has 16 amino acids. CDR1 and CDR2 from the germline V gene are LNHDA and SQIVND (reference sequence). The CDR3 region is CASSIGGTGGSYEQHF. In DNA form, the CDR3 reads TGTGCCAGTAGTATAGGGGGGACAGGGGGTTCCTACGAGCAGCACTTC.

This clonotype was seen a handful of times. The V gene is TRBV28, the J gene TRBJ1-4, with 9 positions matching TRBD1. With 5 bases clipped from V and 8 bases from J, the junction kept 12 bases outside the gene matches. Germline loops: CDR1 MDHEN, CDR2 SYDVKM. This CDR3 region has 16 residues. CDR3 region: CASSDTGDRVWEKLFF. DNA of the CDR3: TGTGCCAGCAGTGACACGGGGGACAGGGTTTGGGAAAAACTGTTTTTT. The full variable domain, with the rest looked up from reference TRBV28 and TRBJ1-4, is DVKVTQSSRYLVKRTGEKVFLECVQDMDHENMFWYRQDPGLGLRLIYFSYDVKMKEKGDIPEGYSVSREKKERFSLILESASTNQTSMYLCASSDTGDRVWEKLFFGSGTQLSVL.

J is TRBJ1-1 and V is TRBV19; D not resolved. Germline V gene lookup returns CDR1 LNHDA and CDR2 SQIVND (reference sequence). Trimming left V 11 bases short and J 1 base short, with 14 bases between. The CDR3 spans 13 residues. DNA for the CDR3: TGTGCCTCGATGTCAGGAGAGAACACTGAAGCTTTCTTT. Protein sequence: CASMSGENTEAFF.

This clonotype was observed a few times. The rearrangement links TRBV3-1 to TRBJ1-1; D ambiguous. V was cut by 2 bases and J by 11 bases, with 15 bases left in between. Per the germline V gene, CDR1 is LGHDT and CDR2 is YNNKEL (reference sequence). The CDR3 is made up of 13 amino acids. The CDR3 loop reads CASSQREGAGAFF. DNA for the CDR3: TGTGCCAGCAGCCAAAGGGAAGGCGCTGGGGCTTTCTTT.

The chain combines TRBV12-3 or TRBV12-4 with TRBJ1-1, with TRBD1 as a possible D gene (5 bases). This CDR3 contains 15 residues. V lost 5 bases and J 1 base, leaving 14 bases between the germline ends. The CDR3 region is CASSQAGLKNTEAFF. The CDR3 DNA is TGTGCCAGCAGTCAAGCGGGACTTAAGAACACTGAAGCTTTCTTT.

This clonotype was counted between two and nine times. This chain connects TRBV5-1 to TRBJ1-1; TRBD1 matches 8 bases. CDR1 is SGHRS, CDR2 YFSETQ, per germline. The CDR3 runs to 17 residues. V lost 1 base to trimming and J lost 1 base; unmatched junction nucleotides: 9. The chain's CDR3 is CASSLLPGQAPNTEAFF. The CDR3 bases are TGCGCCAGCAGCTTGCTCCCGGGACAGGCCCCGAACACTGAAGCTTTCTTT.

This clonotype was detected ten times or more. The chain joins TRBV6-2 or TRBV6-3 to TRBJ2-7, with 9 bases matching TRBD1. Germline trimming cut 5 bases from V and 6 bases from J; bases unmatched to any gene: 5. The CDR3 totals 13 residues. The germline gives CDR1 MNHEY, CDR2 SVGEGT. The CDR3 nucleotides are TGTGCCAGCAGTCGTGGACAGGGGTTCGAGCAGTACTTC. This sequence encodes CASSRGQGFEQYF.

V gene TRBV20-1 combines with J gene TRBJ2-3; the D gene is possibly TRBD2 (5 bases). Trimming shortened V by 6 bases and J by 2 bases, and 18 bases separated the two germline ends. The length of the CDR3 is 15 residues. Germline V gene data show CDR1 as DFQATT and CDR2 as SNEGSKA (reference sequence). As DNA, the CDR3 is TGCAGTGCCCCCTCGCGGCGGGTTGACACAGATACGCAGTATTTT. Encoded protein: CSAPSRRVDTDTQYF.

V gene TRBV15 combines with J gene TRBJ1-5; the D gene is possibly TRBD1 (5 bases). There are 17 residues in the CDR3. Germline CDR1 LNHNV, CDR2 YYDKDF (reference sequence). V lost 5 bases and J lost 4, with 21 bases in between. The CDR3 DNA reads as TGTGCCACCAGCCCCCCCCGGGGCAGGGTGTGGAATCAGCCCCAGCATTTT. It codes for CATSPPRGRVWNQPQHF.

This clonotype was recorded a few times. This may be a read error: a much more frequent sequence differs by one nucleotide. CDR3 nucleotides: TGTGCCAGCGAGCAAGGACTTCCTTCTTACTACGAGCAGTACTTC. This encodes CASEQGLPSYYEQYF. The chain combines TRBV2 with TRBJ2-7, with D tentatively TRBD2 (5 bases). CDR3 length equals 15 residues. V shed 8 bases and J shed 3 bases, with 20 bases lying between them. Per germline, CDR1 SNHLY and CDR2 FYNNEI.

The gene calls are TRBV12-3 or TRBV12-4 and TRBJ1-2; 7 nucleotides agree with TRBD1. The J segment lost 6 bases and the V segment lost 2 bases, leaving 3 bases of the junction unmatched. This CDR3 is 13 amino acids long. The CDR3 reads CASSLQGVNGYTF. CDR3 in DNA: TGTGCCAGCAGTTTACAGGGGGTAAATGGCTACACCTTC.

The V and J genes are TRBV2 and TRBJ1-2; D perhaps matches TRBD1 (5 bases). Germline lookup yields CDR1 SNHLY and CDR2 FYNNEI. This CDR3 region has 14 residues. Trimming left V 3 bases short and J 2 bases short, with 10 bases between. Written as DNA, the CDR3 is TGTGCCAGCAGTGATGAGGGGCTCAACTATGGCTACACCTTC. Its protein is CASSDEGLNYGYTF.

This clonotype was counted between two and nine times. The chain carries TRBV28 and TRBJ1-1; 8 nucleotides align to TRBD1. The CDR3 runs to 16 residues. Germline V gene lookup returns CDR1 MDHEN and CDR2 SYDVKM. With 4 bases clipped from V and 6 bases from J, the junction kept 13 bases outside the gene matches. CDR3 in DNA: TGTGCCAGCAGTTCTGGTCAGGGGGCGCGGATCCCTGAAGCTTTCTTT. Its protein is CASSSGQGARIPEAFF.

This sequence joins TRBV6-1 and TRBJ1-6; perhaps TRBD1 as D (5 bases). From germline, CDR1 is MNHNS and CDR2 SASEGT. V was shortened by 6 bases and J by 9 bases, with 15 bases between the two germline ends. CDR3 size: 14 residues. CDR3 sequence: CASSRSEGVSPLHF. CDR3 coding DNA: TGTGCCAGCAGCCGCTCGGAAGGGGTTTCACCCCTCCACTTT.

At least ten counts were recorded for this clonotype. The chain carries TRBV6-1 and TRBJ1-4, with no clear D. Germline loops: CDR1 MNHNS, CDR2 SASEGT. Trimming removed 6 bases at V and 8 bases at J, with 13 bases between. The CDR3 has 13 amino acids. The CDR3 nucleotides are TGTGCCAGCAGAGACCGCGGAGGGGAAAAACTGTTTTTT. The encoded protein is CASRDRGGEKLFF.

The chain employs TRBV4-1 and TRBJ1-5; D remains ambiguous. The germline gives CDR1 MGHRA, CDR2 YSYEKL. The germline V and J ends were trimmed by 2 bases and 0 bases, with 5 bases remaining between them. There are 14 residues in the CDR3. The CDR3 protein is CASSQPNSNQPQHF. CDR3 sequence (DNA): TGCGCCAGCAGCCAACCCAATAGCAATCAGCCCCAGCATTTT.

This clonotype has only a few counts. This chain connects TRBV2 to TRBJ2-2; D might be TRBD2 (7 bases). Germline assignment: CDR1 SNHLY and CDR2 FYNNEI. This CDR3 region has 17 residues. V lost 6 bases and J lost 2, with 19 bases in between. This chain's CDR3 is CASSPNPGGHNTGELFF. CDR3 DNA: TGTGCCAGCAGCCCAAACCCCGGGGGGCATAACACCGGGGAGCTGTTTTTT.

Here the CDR3 DNA reads TGTGCCATCAGCGGGAACCGGGTCGGGGATGGCTACACCTTC. As protein: CAISGNRVGDGYTF. The chain carries TRBV10-3 and TRBJ1-2; D unresolved. Trimming removed 6 bases at V and 6 bases at J, with 17 bases between. Germline-derived CDR1 and CDR2 are ENHRY and SYGVKD. The CDR3 is made up of 14 amino acids.

The rearrangement joins TRBV7-3 to TRBJ2-5; weak D call: TRBD2 (6 bases). V shed 1 base and J shed 7 bases, with 16 bases lying between them. From germline, CDR1 is SGHTA and CDR2 FQGTGA. The CDR3 extends over 15 amino acids. Written as DNA, the CDR3 is TGTGCCAGCAGCTTAAGGGCGGCTAGCGTCGTGACCCAGTACTTC. Translating gives CASSLRAASVVTQYF.

The J gene is TRBJ1-1, the V gene TRBV5-1; weak D call: TRBD1 (5 bases). The CDR3 totals 14 residues. Trimming removed 4 bases from V and 5 bases from J, with 15 bases in between. The germline V gene encodes CDR1 SGHRS and CDR2 YFSETQ. DNA of the CDR3: TGCGCCAGCAGCCTGGAGGGACTTCGGACTGAAGCTTTCTTT. It translates to CASSLEGLRTEAFF.

The chain carries TRBV10-3 and TRBJ2-6, with D perhaps TRBD2 (6 bases). The germline V gene has CDR1 ENHRY and CDR2 SYGVKD. The ends were cut back, 0 bases at V and 3 bases at J, with 9 bases in the middle. This CDR3 spans 16 amino acids. Written as DNA, the CDR3 is TGTGCCATCAGTGAGTCACGCGGGGATGGGGCCAACGTCCTGACTTTC. This translates into CAISESRGDGANVLTF.